This TCR beta chain was found in a study of blood T cell repertoires in COVID-19. In the original processing: Estimated nucleated cell counts came from reference gene primer amplification. Clones were read by immunoSEQ multiplex PCR, and TCRdb kept only the in-frame ones, dropping some. Clone size and the V and J calls come from that table; the DNA yielded D and trimming. The table lists tens of thousands of clones, roughly 82% of them singletons. Deletions cut 1 base from V and 4 bases from J, with 9 bases between. This CDR3 contains 13 residues. The germline V gene has CDR1 SGHNT and CDR2 YYREEE (reference sequence).

The source material was peripheral blood. The chain links TRBV5-4 to TRBJ2-7, with a tentative D call TRBD1 (6 bases). The origin of this receptor is a woman over 75 with acute or convalescent COVID-19. The DNA for the CDR3 is TGTGCCAGCAGCTTGCAGGGGCAGTACGAGCAGTACTTC. Amino acids: CASSLQGQYEQYF.